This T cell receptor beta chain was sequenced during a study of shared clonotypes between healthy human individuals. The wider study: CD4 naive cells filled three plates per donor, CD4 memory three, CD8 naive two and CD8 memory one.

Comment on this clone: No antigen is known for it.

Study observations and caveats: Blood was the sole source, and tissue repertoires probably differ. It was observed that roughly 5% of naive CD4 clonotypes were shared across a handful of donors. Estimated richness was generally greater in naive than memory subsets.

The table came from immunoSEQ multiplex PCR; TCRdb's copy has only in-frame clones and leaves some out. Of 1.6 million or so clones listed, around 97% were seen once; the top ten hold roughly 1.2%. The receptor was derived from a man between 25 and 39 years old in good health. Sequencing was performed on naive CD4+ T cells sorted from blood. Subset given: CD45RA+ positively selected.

In DNA form, the CDR3 reads TGTGCCAGCAGCTTAGACGGCGTGAGCGCTTTCTTT. It specifies CASSLDGVSAFF. This sequence joins TRBV5-4 and TRBJ1-1; D uncertain. Germline CDR1 SGHNT, CDR2 YYREEE (reference sequence). This CDR3 is 12 amino acids long. Trimming stripped 2 bases from V and 11 bases from J, with 13 bases between.